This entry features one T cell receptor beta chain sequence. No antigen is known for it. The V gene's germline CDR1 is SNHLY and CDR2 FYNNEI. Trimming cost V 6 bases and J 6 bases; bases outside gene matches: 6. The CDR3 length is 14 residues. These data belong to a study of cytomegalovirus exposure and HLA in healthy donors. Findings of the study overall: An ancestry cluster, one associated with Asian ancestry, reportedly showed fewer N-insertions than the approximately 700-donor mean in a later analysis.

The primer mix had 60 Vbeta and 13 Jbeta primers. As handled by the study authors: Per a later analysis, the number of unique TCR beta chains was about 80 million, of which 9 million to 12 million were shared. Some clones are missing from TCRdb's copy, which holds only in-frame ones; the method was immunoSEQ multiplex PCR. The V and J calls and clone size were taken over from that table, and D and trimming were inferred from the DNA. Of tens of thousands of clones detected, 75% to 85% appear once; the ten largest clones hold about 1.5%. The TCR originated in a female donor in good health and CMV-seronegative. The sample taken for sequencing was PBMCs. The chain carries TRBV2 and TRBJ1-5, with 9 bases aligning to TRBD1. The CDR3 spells CASSLDRGIQPQHF. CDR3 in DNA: TGTGCCAGCAGCCTTGACAGGGGGATTCAGCCCCAGCATTTT.